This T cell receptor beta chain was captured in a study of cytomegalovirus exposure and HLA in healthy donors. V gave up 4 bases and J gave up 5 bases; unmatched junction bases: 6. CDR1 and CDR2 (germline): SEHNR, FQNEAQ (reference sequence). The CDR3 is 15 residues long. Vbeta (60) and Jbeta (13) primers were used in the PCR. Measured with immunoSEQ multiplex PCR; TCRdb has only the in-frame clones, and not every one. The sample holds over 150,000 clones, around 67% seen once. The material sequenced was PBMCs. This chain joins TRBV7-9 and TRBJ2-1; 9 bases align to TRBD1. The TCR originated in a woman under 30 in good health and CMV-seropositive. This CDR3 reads CASSYDRGIHNEQFF. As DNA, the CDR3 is TGTGCCAGCAGCTACGACAGGGGGATACACAATGAGCAGTTCTTC.